Listed here are 17 T cell receptor beta chains from one sample, sequenced in a study of radiotherapy plus CTLA-4 blockade in lung cancer. TCRdb keeps only in-frame clones here, not all; method: immunoSEQ multiplex PCR. The sample contains 53,000 or so clones, about 88% of which appear only once. The sequences come from peripheral blood, collected from a patient treated with radiotherapy plus ipilimumab. These receptors were taken from a human donor with non-small cell lung cancer whose response to radiotherapy plus ipilimumab could not be evaluated.

The sample holds one count of this clone. The V gene is TRBV25-1, the J gene TRBJ2-2; 7 bases match TRBD2. The CDR3 is 14 amino acids. The germline CDR1 and CDR2 sequences are MGHDK and SYGVNS. J gave up 0 bases and V 7 bases, and 2 bases lay outside the gene matches. CDR3 amino acids: CASIGRTNTGELFF. CDR3 bases: TGTGCCAGCATCGGGAGGACGAACACCGGGGAGCTGTTTTTT. The variable domain in full, completed from reference TRBV25-1 and TRBJ2-2, reads EADIYQTPRYLVIGTGKKITLECSQTMGHDKMYWYQQDPGMELHLIHYSYGVNSTEKGDLSSESTVSRIRTEHFPLTLESARPSHTSQYLCASIGRTNTGELFFGEGSRLTVL.

This chain's CDR3 is CASSSSGGAGYGYTF. The DNA of the CDR3 is TGTGCCAGCAGCTCAAGTGGGGGGGCAGGCTATGGCTACACCTTC. The chain has TRBV7-9 and TRBJ1-2, with a weak D call TRBD1 (6 bases). Germline values: CDR1 SEHNR, CDR2 FQNEAQ (reference sequence). This CDR3 has 15 amino acids. The germline V and J ends were trimmed by 4 bases and 4 bases, with 16 bases remaining between them.

V is TRBV7-9 and J is TRBJ2-7; 11 positions agree with TRBD2. The CDR3 sequence is 14 residues long. The ends lost 5 bases at V and 5 bases at J; junction bases unmatched: 5. Germline V gene sequence: CDR1 SEHNR, CDR2 FQNEAQ (reference sequence). The CDR3 coding sequence is TGTGCCAGCAGCGTACTAGCGGGGGTGAACGAGCAGTACTTC. It specifies CASSVLAGVNEQYF. Using reference TRBV7-9 and TRBJ2-7 for the parts outside the CDR3, the full variable domain is DTGVSQNPRHKITKRGQNVTFRCDPISEHNRLYWYRQTLGQGPEFLTYFQNEAQLEKSRLLSDRFSAERPKGSFSTLEIQRTEQGDSAMYLCASSVLAGVNEQYFGPGTRLTVT.

The V gene is TRBV4-1, the J gene TRBJ2-3; TRBD2 matches 8 bases. V lost 5 bases to trimming and J lost 0 bases; unmatched junction nucleotides: 7. Per the germline V gene, CDR1 is MGHRA and CDR2 is YSYEKL. The CDR3 sequence is 16 residues long. CDR3 in amino acids: CASSKRLATSTDTQYF. The CDR3 nucleotides read TGCGCCAGCAGCAAGAGACTAGCGACTAGCACAGATACGCAGTATTTT.

The chain is built from TRBV7-2 and TRBJ2-3; 11 nucleotides match TRBD1. V lost 5 bases to trimming and J lost 6 bases; unmatched junction nucleotides: 4. This CDR3 spans 14 amino acids. Germline V gene sequence: CDR1 SGHTA, CDR2 FQGNSA. CDR3 DNA sequence: TGTGCCAGCAGCAGGGACAGGGGGTGGGATACGCAGTATTTT. It specifies CASSRDRGWDTQYF.

This chain connects TRBV23-1 to TRBJ2-7; no definite D call. TRBV23-1 is an ORF; its function is uncertain. The CDR3 is 13 residues long. V dropped 0 bases and J dropped 6 bases, with 9 bases sitting between them. The CDR3 region is CASSQSRKLEQYF. The CDR3 nucleotides read TGCGCCAGCAGTCAATCGCGGAAACTCGAGCAGTACTTC.

The chain has TRBV5-1 and TRBJ2-7; D may be TRBD1 (5 bases). The V end lost 4 bases, the J end lost 6 bases, and 17 bases lay between the germline ends. Looked up from germline, CDR1 is SGHRS and CDR2 is YFSETQ. This CDR3 is 14 amino acids long. The CDR3 is CASSPDRPPSEQYF. CDR3 bases: TGCGCCAGCAGCCCCGACAGACCCCCCTCCGAGCAGTACTTC.

The chain links TRBV7-2 to TRBJ1-1; TRBD1 matches at 8 bases. Germline-derived CDR1 and CDR2 are SGHTA and FQGNSA. The V segment lost 7 bases and the J segment 4 bases; nucleotides outside the gene matches: 8. The CDR3 contains 14 residues. The chain's CDR3 is CASTLEDRVTEAFF. The DNA for the CDR3 is TGTGCCAGCACCCTTGAGGACAGGGTCACTGAAGCTTTCTTT. Complete variable domain (other parts from reference TRBV7-2 and TRBJ1-1): GAGVSQSPSNKVTEKGKDVELRCDPISGHTALYWYRQSLGQGLEFLIYFQGNSAPDKSGLPSDRFSAERTGGSVSTLTIQRTQQEDSAVYLCASTLEDRVTEAFFGQGTRLTVV.

By its share, this clone is medium-sized (0.01 to 0.1%). This sample includes further DNA sequences coding for the same CDR3. This sequence joins TRBV6-1 and TRBJ1-1; D is possibly TRBD1 (6 bases). This CDR3 contains 13 residues. Trimming left V 5 bases short and J 2 bases short, with 9 bases between. Per germline, CDR1 MNHNS and CDR2 SASEGT. The CDR3 sequence is CASSWGQNTEAFF. CDR3 sequence (DNA): TGTGCCAGCAGTTGGGGACAAAACACTGAAGCTTTCTTT.

The chain links TRBV7-2 to TRBJ1-5; D might be TRBD1 (5 bases). Germline-derived CDR1 and CDR2 are SGHTA and FQGNSA. Trimming shortened V by 10 bases and J by 0 bases, and 13 bases separated the two germline ends. This CDR3 has 14 amino acids. The CDR3 DNA follows: TGTGCCACTGGGGCACCTTATAGCAATCAGCCCCAGCATTTT. This gives the protein CATGAPYSNQPQHF.

This clone was found once. The chain uses TRBV19 and TRBJ2-6, with 8 bases identical to TRBD2. The CDR3 totals 18 residues. Per germline, CDR1 LNHDA and CDR2 SQIVND (reference sequence). Trimming took 0 bases from V and 2 from J; bases not matched to a gene: 6. CDR3 sequence reads: CASSIDLGGGTGANVLTF. In DNA, the CDR3 is TGTGCCAGTAGTATAGATCTCGGGGGGGGCACTGGGGCCAACGTCCTGACTTTC. The variable domain in full, completed from reference TRBV19 and TRBJ2-6, reads DGGITQSPKYLFRKEGQNVTLSCEQNLNHDAMYWYRQDPGQGLRLIYYSQIVNDFQKGDIAEGYSVSREKKESFPLTVTSAQKNPTAFYLCASSIDLGGGTGANVLTFGAGSRLTVL.

The chain links TRBV5-1 to TRBJ2-3, with 11 bases aligning to TRBD2. V dropped 7 bases and J dropped 4; count of bases not matched to a gene: 8. Germline CDR1 SGHRS, CDR2 YFSETQ. This CDR3 has 15 amino acids. This chain's CDR3 is CASGLAGGRADTQYF. CDR3 DNA sequence: TGCGCCAGCGGTTTAGCGGGGGGGCGTGCAGATACGCAGTATTTT.

The V call is TRBV19, the J call TRBJ1-1; 8 positions agree with TRBD1. The J segment lost 2 bases and the V segment lost 0 bases, leaving 5 bases of the junction unmatched. Germline V gene lookup returns CDR1 LNHDA and CDR2 SQIVND (reference sequence). CDR3 length: 16 residues. DNA of the CDR3: TGTGCCAGTAGTATAGATCACGGGACAGGTAACACTGAAGCTTTCTTT. Translation: CASSIDHGTGNTEAFF.

The V and J genes are TRBV19 and TRBJ2-7; 10 bases map to TRBD2. The CDR3 consists of 16 residues. The V segment lost 5 bases and the J segment 4 bases; nucleotides outside the gene matches: 11. The germline V gene has CDR1 LNHDA and CDR2 SQIVND (reference sequence). For the CDR3, the DNA is TGTGCCAGTAGTGGATCTAGCGGGAGATTCCCTTACGAGCAGTACTTC. Translation gives CASSGSSGRFPYEQYF.

Of note for this clone: Other DNA sequences in this sample translate to the same CDR3. The chain has TRBV30 and TRBJ2-7, with 11 bases lining up with TRBD2. The CDR3 covers 15 residues. The V and J ends lost 2 bases and 2 bases, in that order; junction bases with no gene match: 5. Germline V gives CDR1 GTSNPN, CDR2 SVGIG (reference sequence). The CDR3 reads CAWSLAGGGTYEQYF. CDR3 coding DNA: TGTGCCTGGAGTCTAGCGGGAGGAGGGACCTACGAGCAGTACTTC.

The chain joins TRBV27 to TRBJ1-2; no firm D call. The V gene lost 6 bases and the J gene lost 2 bases, with 13 bases spanning the gap. Germline values: CDR1 MNHEY, CDR2 SMNVEV (reference sequence). The CDR3 runs to 14 residues. The CDR3 nucleotides read TGTGCCAGCAGACCCTGGGGAGGGAACTATGGCTACACCTTC. Protein: CASRPWGGNYGYTF.

The rearrangement uses TRBV5-4 and TRBJ1-1; D is ambiguous. The CDR3 length is 15 residues. Trimming stripped 0 bases from V and 1 base from J, with 10 bases between. Per germline, CDR1 SGHNT and CDR2 YYREEE (reference sequence). The CDR3 spells CASSLAGGSNTEAFF. CDR3 bases: TGTGCCAGCAGCTTGGCCGGCGGTTCGAACACTGAAGCTTTCTTT.